This entry lists 28 T cell receptor beta chains sequenced from one sample in a study of T cells in Graves' hyperthyroidism and ophthalmopathy. RNA transcripts were the template for amplifying TCR beta CDR3 regions. HTBI primers were the set used in a first-round RT-PCR of the TCR CDR3. MiXCR, run by TCRdb on the multiplex PCR reads, gives a single entry per CDR3 protein. This table holds approximately 630,000 distinct CDR3 sequences, 15% to 20% found once. Sample: blood. The receptor set was obtained from a woman aged 25 to 39 with Graves' hyperthyroidism.

The chain has TRBV10-2 and TRBJ2-1; tentative D call: TRBD1 (5 bases). Deletions cut 2 bases from V and 7 bases from J, with 9 bases between. The germline V gene has CDR1 WSHSY and CDR2 SAAADI. This CDR3 spans 13 amino acids. The CDR3, as DNA: TGCGCCAGCAGTGAGGTAGCAGGGAATGAGCAGTTCTTC. Translated, it gives CASSEVAGNEQFF.

A few counts support this clonotype. The V call is TRBV5-6, the J call TRBJ2-7; 9 bases match TRBD2. Losses at the gene ends were 0 bases for V and 4 bases for J; bases not matched to a gene: 5. The CDR3 totals 15 residues. Germline CDR1 is SGHDT and CDR2 is YYEEEE. The CDR3 nucleotides are TGTGCCAGCAGCTTGGACGGGACTAGCTCGTACGAGCAGTACTTC. Encoded protein: CASSLDGTSSYEQYF.

This clonotype was counted between two and nine times. The rearrangement joins TRBV28 to TRBJ1-3; 8 bases agree with TRBD1. CDR1 MDHEN and CDR2 SYDVKM come from the germline V gene. This CDR3 region has 16 residues. V dropped 8 bases and J dropped 4; count of bases not matched to a gene: 13. The CDR3 here is CASYDRGPRWGNTIYF. CDR3 nucleotide sequence: TGTGCCAGCTACGACAGGGGCCCCCGGTGGGGAAACACCATATATTTT. Based on the CDR3 plus reference TRBV28 and TRBJ1-3, the full variable domain is DVKVTQSSRYLVKRTGEKVFLECVQDMDHENMFWYRQDPGLGLRLIYFSYDVKMKEKGDIPEGYSVSREKKERFSLILESASTNQTSMYLCASYDRGPRWGNTIYFGEGSWLTVV.

There are a few counts of this clonotype. This sequence joins TRBV4-1 and TRBJ2-1; 7 bases match TRBD2. The V and J ends lost 0 bases and 6 bases, in that order; junction bases with no gene match: 11. From germline, CDR1 is MGHRA and CDR2 YSYEKL. The CDR3 is 17 amino acids. CDR3 in amino acids: CASSQEFTSASINEQFF. The CDR3 DNA reads as TGCGCCAGCAGCCAAGAATTTACTAGCGCATCCATCAATGAGCAGTTCTTC.

This clonotype appeared many times. The chain couples TRBV6-2 or TRBV6-3 to TRBJ2-1; 12 positions match TRBD2. The CDR3 has 15 residues. The germline V gene has CDR1 MNHEY and CDR2 SVGEGT. The J segment lost 9 bases and the V segment lost 0 bases, leaving 3 bases of the junction unmatched. This CDR3 is CASSYSTSGSAEQFF. In nucleotides, the CDR3 is TGTGCCAGCAGTTACTCGACTAGCGGGAGCGCTGAGCAGTTCTTC.

The count of this clonotype is one. This may stem from a read error, because a much larger clone lies one nucleotide away. The J gene is TRBJ2-1, the V gene TRBV6-2 or TRBV6-3, with 12 nucleotides matching TRBD2. The J call may not be correct, given that the DNA end is closer to TRBJ2-7. Per germline, CDR1 MNHEY and CDR2 SVGEGT. This CDR3 is built from 15 residues. The CDR3 here is CASSYSTSGSNEQYF. In DNA form, the CDR3 reads TGTGCCAGCAGTTACTCGACTAGCGGGAGCAATGAGCAGTACTTC.

This clonotype was seen at least ten times. The gene calls are TRBV12-3 or TRBV12-4 and TRBJ2-1, with D possibly matching TRBD2 (5 bases). The length of the CDR3 is 17 residues. Between the trimmed V and J ends, which lost 4 bases and 5 bases, there was a span of 21 bases. The CDR3, as DNA: TGTGCCAGCAGTTCGCGCCTGACTACGTATCTGAACAATGAGCAGTTCTTC. As protein: CASSSRLTTYLNNEQFF.

This clonotype has ten or more counts. This rearrangement joins TRBV24-1 to TRBJ2-5; D is unclear. V lost 0 bases to trimming and J lost 3 bases, with 13 bases between them. This CDR3 is built from 16 residues. Per the germline V gene, CDR1 is KGHDR and CDR2 is SFDVKD. The CDR3 DNA follows: TGTGCCACCAGTGATTTGTCATCCAGGTCCAAAGAGACCCAGTACTTC. It translates to CATSDLSSRSKETQYF.

This clonotype occurred a few times. The genes are TRBV10-1 and TRBJ1-5; D unresolved. V was trimmed by 3 bases and J by 5 bases, leaving 8 bases between them. The CDR3 totals 13 residues. The germline CDR1 and CDR2 sequences are WNHNN and SYGVQD (reference sequence). CDR3 in DNA: TGCGCCAGCAGTGACACAGACGATCAGCCCCAGCATTTT. Protein product: CASSDTDDQPQHF.

This clonotype was recorded at least ten times. The chain joins TRBV20-1 to TRBJ2-7, with D unclear. Germline CDR1 is DFQATT and CDR2 is SNEGSKA (reference sequence). This CDR3 has 13 amino acids. Trimming removed 3 bases at V and 6 bases at J, with 15 bases between. CDR3 amino acids: CSASQATPSEQYF. The DNA of the CDR3 is TGCAGTGCTAGCCAGGCAACACCTTCCGAGCAGTACTTC.

The chain's CDR3 is CASSQGMDTEAFF. CDR3 DNA: TGTGCCAGCAGTCAGGGGATGGATACTGAAGCTTTCTTT. The chain uses TRBV5-5 and TRBJ1-1; D is possibly TRBD1 (6 bases). V shed 5 bases and J shed 5 bases, with 13 bases lying between them. The CDR3 has 13 amino acids. Germline V gene data show CDR1 as SGHKS and CDR2 as YYEKEE (reference sequence). Based on the CDR3 plus reference TRBV5-5 and TRBJ1-1, the full variable domain is DAGVTQSPTHLIKTRGQQVTLRCSPISGHKSVSWYQQVLGQGPQFIFQYYEKEERGRGNFPDRFSARQFPNYSSELNVNALLLGDSALYLCASSQGMDTEAFFGQGTRLTVV.

This clonotype was recorded a few times. This chain joins TRBV20-1 and TRBJ1-6; D possibly corresponds to TRBD1 (6 bases). The germline V and J ends were trimmed by 6 bases and 0 bases, with 12 bases remaining between them. The CDR3 extends over 15 amino acids. Germline lookup yields CDR1 DFQATT and CDR2 SNEGSKA (reference sequence). Here the CDR3 reads CSARGGVSYNSPLHF. CDR3 DNA: TGCAGTGCCAGGGGAGGAGTCTCCTATAATTCACCCCTCCACTTT.

The V call is TRBV20-1, the J call TRBJ2-1, with 11 bases aligning to TRBD2. The CDR3 has 17 amino acids. The V segment lost 3 bases and the J segment 10 bases; nucleotides outside the gene matches: 17. CDR1 DFQATT and CDR2 SNEGSKA come from the germline V gene (reference sequence). CDR3 sequence reads: CSASPLLLAGGIGEQFF. The CDR3, as DNA: TGCAGTGCTAGTCCTCTACTGCTAGCGGGAGGTATTGGGGAGCAGTTCTTC.

V and J are TRBV6-2 or TRBV6-3 and TRBJ1-2; TRBD1 matches 7 bases. CDR3 length: 15 amino acids. V was pared by 6 bases and J by 4 bases, with 11 bases of the junction left unmatched. Germline V gene sequence: CDR1 MNHEY, CDR2 SVGEGT. In DNA, the CDR3 is TGTGCCAGCAGCCAGACAGGGTCATATTCCTATGGCTACACCTTC. Translating it yields CASSQTGSYSYGYTF.

This clonotype was seen a few times. The genes are TRBV3-1 and TRBJ2-2; TRBD2 matches at 7 bases. Germline V gene data show CDR1 as LGHDT and CDR2 as YNNKEL (reference sequence). The CDR3 totals 15 residues. J was trimmed by 7 bases and V by 4 bases; bases with no gene match: 9. The DNA for the CDR3 is TGTGCCAGCAGCCGACCCGGCGGGAGCCTCGGGGAGCTGTTTTTT. Translated: CASSRPGGSLGELFF.

This clonotype was counted between two and nine times. The genes are TRBV20-1 and TRBJ1-1, with 7 bases fitting TRBD1. With 2 bases clipped from V and 4 bases from J, the junction kept 4 bases outside the gene matches. CDR1 DFQATT and CDR2 SNEGSKA come from the germline V gene (reference sequence). The CDR3 runs 13 residues. For the CDR3, the DNA is TGCAGTGCTAGAAGACAGGGCGCCACTGAAGCTTTCTTT. Protein: CSARRQGATEAFF.

With regard to this clonotype: A read error may be the cause here, since a much bigger clone is one base away. The chain joins TRBV30 to TRBJ2-2; D is uncertain. The CDR3 extends over 12 amino acids. The germline V gene has CDR1 GTSNPN and CDR2 SVGIG (reference sequence). V was cut by 3 bases and J by 4 bases, with 6 bases left in between. The CDR3 sequence is CAWREGTGELFF. Written as DNA, the CDR3 is TGTGCCTGGAGAGAAGGCACCGGGGAGCTGTTTTTT.

The V gene is TRBV9, the J gene TRBJ1-1, with 7 bases fitting TRBD1. With 3 bases clipped from V and 0 bases from J, the junction kept 5 bases outside the gene matches. CDR1 is SGDLS, CDR2 YYNGEE, per germline. There are 15 residues in the CDR3. DNA of the CDR3: TGTGCCAGCAGCGCTTTGGGACAGATGAACACTGAAGCTTTCTTT. It codes for CASSALGQMNTEAFF.

This chain links TRBV20-1 with TRBJ2-2; D may be TRBD2 (6 bases). The length of the CDR3 is 14 residues. V was trimmed by 5 bases and J by 0 bases, leaving 10 bases between them. Germline-derived CDR1 and CDR2 are DFQATT and SNEGSKA (reference sequence). CDR3: CSAGLAPNTGELFF. CDR3 DNA sequence: TGCAGTGCTGGGCTAGCGCCGAACACCGGGGAGCTGTTTTTT.

This clonotype was observed many times. The rearrangement uses TRBV7-9 and TRBJ2-5; D ambiguous. Trimming removed 6 bases from V and 3 bases from J, with 11 bases in between. In germline, CDR1 is SEHNR, CDR2 FQNEAQ (reference sequence). This CDR3 is built from 13 residues. The CDR3 reads CASSLRGEETQYF. The CDR3 DNA follows: TGTGCCAGCAGTTTACGCGGCGAAGAGACCCAGTACTTC.

This clonotype has a count of ten or more. This chain links TRBV11-2 with TRBJ2-1; the D gene is possibly TRBD1 (6 bases). Germline CDR1 reads SGHAT; CDR2 reads FQNNGV. The CDR3 consists of 13 residues. The ends were cut back, 0 bases at V and 7 bases at J, with 7 bases in the middle. In DNA form, the CDR3 reads TGTGCCAGCAGCTTAGATCAGGGGAATGAGCAGTTCTTC. Its protein is CASSLDQGNEQFF.

Comments on this clonotype: A read error may be the cause here, since a much bigger clone is one base away. The chain couples TRBV7-9 to TRBJ2-7; no clear D. Between the trimmed V and J ends, which lost 4 bases and 7 bases, there was a span of 14 bases. The CDR3 contains 13 residues. Germline V gene lookup returns CDR1 SEHNR and CDR2 FQNEAQ (reference sequence). The CDR3 sequence: CASSSKGGREQYF. CDR3 in DNA: TGTGCCAGCAGCTCAAAGGGCGGCCGTGAGCAGTACTTC.

This clonotype has at least ten counts. The chain links TRBV2 to TRBJ2-3; 9 positions agree with TRBD1. The germline CDR1 and CDR2 sequences are SNHLY and FYNNEI. V lost 5 bases, J lost 2 bases, and 5 bases stayed unmatched. The CDR3 spans 15 residues. CDR3 in amino acids: CASSPTGGPTDTQYF. In DNA form, the CDR3 reads TGTGCCAGCAGTCCGACAGGGGGGCCCACAGATACGCAGTATTTT.

The table lists this clonotype with many counts. V and J are TRBV7-2 and TRBJ2-1; TRBD1 matches 7 bases. From germline, CDR1 is SGHTA and CDR2 FQGNSA. This CDR3 has 13 amino acids. V lost 6 bases, J lost 7 bases, and 6 bases stayed unmatched. DNA for the CDR3: TGTGCCAGCAGTTTCTACAGGGGAAATGAGCAGTTCTTC. It yields the protein CASSFYRGNEQFF.

This clonotype was seen a handful of times. The chain couples TRBV2 to TRBJ1-1; the D gene is possibly TRBD1 (5 bases). This CDR3 is 14 amino acids long. The V and J ends lost 5 bases and 4 bases respectively, with 14 bases between them. Germline V gene sequence: CDR1 SNHLY, CDR2 FYNNEI. The CDR3 reads CASSSQGFGTEAFF. As DNA, the CDR3 is TGTGCCAGCAGTTCTCAGGGTTTTGGCACTGAAGCTTTCTTT.

This sequence joins TRBV19 and TRBJ2-1, with D perhaps given as TRBD1 or TRBD2 (6 bases each). Germline V lookup: CDR1 LNHDA, CDR2 SQIVND (reference sequence). CDR3 length: 16 residues. Trimming cost V 10 bases and J 7 bases, with 26 bases left between them. The CDR3 bases are TGTGCCACCACGAGGGGGGAGGACCAATTTCGGAATGAGCAGTTCTTC. Protein sequence: CATTRGEDQFRNEQFF.

The table lists this clonotype with many counts. This sequence joins TRBV11-2 and TRBJ1-2; D gene uncertain. Trimming stripped 5 bases from V and 6 bases from J, with 10 bases between. CDR3 length: 12 residues. Germline V gene sequence: CDR1 SGHAT, CDR2 FQNNGV. Written as DNA, the CDR3 is TGTGCCAGCAGCCGGCCTTTAGATGGCTACACCTTC. It codes for CASSRPLDGYTF.

This clonotype was detected many times. The chain is built from TRBV7-2 and TRBJ2-7; 7 positions match TRBD2. Trimming cost V 3 bases and J 2 bases; bases outside gene matches: 4. The V gene's germline CDR1 is SGHTA and CDR2 FQGNSA. This CDR3 comprises 14 residues. The CDR3 DNA reads TGTGCCAGCAGCTTTCGAGCGGGGCCCTACGAGCAGTACTTC. Residues: CASSFRAGPYEQYF.